This TCR beta chain was retrieved from a study of cytomegalovirus exposure and HLA in healthy donors. The V and J ends lost 1 base and 6 bases respectively, with 13 bases between them. Germline values: CDR1 SGHTA, CDR2 FQGNSA. CDR3 length equals 16 residues. TCRdb keeps only in-frame clones here, not all; method: immunoSEQ multiplex PCR. The repertoire holds about 130,000 clones, with about 91% as singletons. The chain links TRBV7-2 to TRBJ1-6; D is undetermined. Input material: PBMCs. The receptor's source is a woman younger than 30 in good health and CMV-seronegative. The CDR3 coding sequence is TGTGCCAGCAGCTTAGGGCCGGGTTCTCTTAATTCACCCCTCCACTTT. It encodes CASSLGPGSLNSPLHF.